These 6 T cell receptor beta chains came from one sample sequenced in a study of cytomegalovirus exposure and HLA in healthy donors. The PCR contained 60 Vbeta and 13 Jbeta primers. The data were produced by immunoSEQ multiplex PCR, yet TCRdb's version contains in-frame clones alone and is incomplete. The sample includes roughly 130,000 clones, around 72% of them seen just once. The sequenced sample was PBMCs. The receptors shown here come from a woman aged 35 to 49 in good health and CMV-seronegative.

As for this clone: The sample has other DNA sequences that encode this CDR3 too. The chain links TRBV7-3 to TRBJ2-1; 10 positions match TRBD2. The CDR3 runs to 15 residues. With 4 bases clipped from V and 2 bases from J, the junction kept 2 bases outside the gene matches. The germline V gene encodes CDR1 SGHTA and CDR2 FQGTGA. The CDR3 DNA follows: TGTGCCAGCAGCTCAAGCGGGAGGGCCTACAATGAGCAGTTCTTC. It is translated as CASSSSGRAYNEQFF.

This clone came up a few times. V usage is TRBV11-2 and J usage is TRBJ1-2; D not resolved. V lost 3 bases, J lost 3 bases, and 8 bases lay in between. Germline lookup yields CDR1 SGHAT and CDR2 FQNNGV. CDR3 length equals 13 residues. Here the CDR3 reads CASSFASDYGYTF. CDR3 bases: TGTGCCAGCAGCTTCGCCAGCGACTATGGCTACACCTTC.

This chain connects TRBV27 to TRBJ2-5, with D tentatively TRBD2 (6 bases). The DNA end is a closer match to TRBJ2-7, so the J assignment may be wrong. The CDR3 sequence is 15 residues long. The germline CDR1 and CDR2 sequences are MNHEY and SMNVEV (reference sequence). The CDR3 is CASSFRSRLEVEQYF. The CDR3 DNA reads TGTGCCAGCAGTTTCCGCTCCAGACTAGAGGTCGAGCAGTACTTC.

V usage is TRBV6-5 and J usage is TRBJ2-7, with D possibly TRBD2 on 5 matching bases. This CDR3 comprises 12 residues. Germline V gene lookup returns CDR1 MNHEY and CDR2 SVGAGI. V was shortened by 6 bases and J by 3 bases, with 9 bases between the two germline ends. The CDR3 region is CASRADGYEQYF. CDR3 nucleotide sequence: TGTGCCAGCAGAGCGGACGGCTACGAGCAGTACTTC.

The genes are TRBV7-3 and TRBJ2-7, with 14 bases matching TRBD2. The germline V gene has CDR1 SGHTA and CDR2 FQGTGA. The CDR3 consists of 16 residues. The V gene end was trimmed by 5 bases and the J gene end by 4 bases; junction bases not matched to a gene: 7. This chain's CDR3 is CASSPSGLAGEYEQYF. CDR3 DNA sequence: TGTGCCAGCAGCCCCTCGGGACTAGCGGGGGAATACGAGCAGTACTTC.

The V and J genes are TRBV28 and TRBJ1-1; 9 bases fit TRBD1. CDR1 is MDHEN, CDR2 SYDVKM, per germline. Trimming at V came to 4 bases and at J to 7 bases, leaving 28 bases not matched to a gene. The length of the CDR3 is 21 residues. CDR3 region: CASSSTGGGIWDLAGAFEAFF. For the CDR3, the DNA is TGTGCCAGCAGTTCCACAGGGGGCGGAATTTGGGATCTGGCTGGCGCTTTTGAAGCTTTCTTT.